Listed below are T cell receptor beta chains from one sample, sequenced in a study of cytomegalovirus exposure and HLA in healthy donors. Method: immunoSEQ multiplex PCR; TCRdb's copy keeps in-frame clones and lacks some. The sample consists of some 140,000 clones, 70% to 80% of them appearing once. Sequencing was carried out using PBMCs. The source is a man aged 25 to 40 in good health and CMV-seronegative. CDR3s include the opening cysteine and the closing phenylalanine or tryptophan. Fields, in order: J gene, V gene, CDR3 protein.

TRBJ2-1	TRBV29-1	CSVDSVMTGSYNEQFF
TRBJ2-3	TRBV15	CATSIAGGRGGDTQYF
TRBJ1-2	TRBV19	CASSIAVSPTGRSGYTF
TRBJ2-1	TRBV4-1	CASSQGTRVYNEQFF
TRBJ2-7	TRBV6-6	CASSYSAGAYEQYF
TRBJ2-3	TRBV7-6	CASSPTSGLTDTQYF
TRBJ2-4	TRBV2	CASRDRTSGGLAKNIQYF
TRBJ1-1	TRBV19	CATTGVNTEAFF
TRBJ2-5	TRBV4-2	CASSQGVRETQYF
TRBJ1-5	TRBV5-1	CASSVVTGNSNQPQHF
TRBJ2-7	TRBV6-5	CASSITLAGANEQYF
TRBJ2-5	TRBV6-1	CASSSGGIQETQYF
TRBJ1-6	TRBV28	CASSPNRDSPLHF
TRBJ2-2	TRBV11-2	CASSLLAGVPGTGELFF
TRBJ2-3	TRBV27	CASSLYEPETGGNSDTQYF
TRBJ2-7	TRBV7-8	CASRSGQDPYEQYF
TRBJ2-2	TRBV2	CASSQQGGGTGELFF
TRBJ1-5	TRBV2	CASSETGQGIQPQHF
TRBJ1-5	TRBV7-2	CASSLDRDKPQHF
TRBJ2-5	TRBV6-5	CASSYAGLAVGTQYF
TRBJ2-1	TRBV11-2	CASSPTSGRTHEQFF
TRBJ1-4	TRBV9	CASQPGHGRTNEKLFF
TRBJ2-2	TRBV29-1	CSVGQNTGELFF